This T cell receptor (beta chain) stems from a study of cytomegalovirus exposure and HLA in healthy donors. Study-level information: T cells numbering some 170 million yielded approximately 100 million unique TCR beta sequences in an earlier analysis.

Of note for this clone: Its antigen remains unidentified.

Study-level results: In a later analysis, compared with equally common non-associated chains, HLA-associated beta chains were more expanded. The sole available immune exposure information was CMV serostatus. Another analysis was done later, and it associated 15,000 or so TCR beta sequences with HLA alleles at 0.05 false discovery rate.

CDR3 length: 14 amino acids. V lost 5 bases, J lost 2 bases, and 11 bases lay in between. The germline V gene encodes CDR1 SGHRS and CDR2 YFSETQ. Primers included in the PCR were 60 Vbeta and 13 Jbeta primers. TCRdb keeps only in-frame clones here, not all; method: immunoSEQ multiplex PCR. In the table there are some 150,000 clones, around four fifths of which are singletons. The specimen was PBMCs. This TCR was sampled from a woman aged 18 to 35 in good health and CMV-seronegative. The V and J genes are TRBV5-1 and TRBJ1-3, with D tentatively TRBD1 (6 bases). CDR3 residues: CASRPQGPGNTIYF. In DNA form, the CDR3 reads TGCGCCAGCAGGCCACAGGGACCTGGAAACACCATATATTTT.